This T cell receptor beta chain appears in the sequencing data of a study of OX40 agonist ivuxolimab in advanced cancers. Study information: Partial responses were achieved by three patients, one with hepatocellular carcinoma and two with cutaneous melanoma. General study points: Clonal expansion was seen in CD4+ and CD8+ blood T cells by week 6 at 0.1 to 3.0 mg/kg.

A note on this clone: Its antigen is not known.

Produced via immunoSEQ multiplex PCR; TCRdb's table is partial and in-frame only. The table includes tens of thousands of clones, roughly 94% detected once. Enrollment shut out patients with autoimmune disease history or systemic immunosuppression. At baseline, cycle 4 day 1, and cycle 7 day 1, blood was sampled. This CDR3 is 14 amino acids long. Germline V CDR1 and CDR2: SNHLY, FYNNEI. V was clipped by 7 bases and J by 1 base; unmatched bases: 3. This sequence originates from an adult with an advanced solid tumor such as melanoma, head and neck, liver or kidney cancer. The V and J genes are TRBV2 and TRBJ2-7; 11 nucleotides agree with TRBD1. The sequences come from CD4+ or CD8+ T cells sorted from blood, collected in a trial of the OX40 agonist ivuxolimab. The CDR3 nucleotides read TGTGCCAGCATGGGACAGGGGGGGTCCTACGAGCAGTACTTC. This translates into CASMGQGGSYEQYF. Filled out from reference TRBV2 and TRBJ2-7, the complete variable domain reads EPEVTQTPSHQVTQMGQEVILRCVPISNHLYFYWYRQILGQKVEFLVSFYNNEISEKSEIFDDQFSVERPDGSNFTLKIRSTKLEDSAMYFCASMGQGGSYEQYFGPGTRLTVT.